The 21 T cell receptor beta chains below come from one sample, sequenced in a study of cytomegalovirus exposure and HLA in healthy donors. PCR was performed using 60 Vbeta and 13 Jbeta primers. TCRdb keeps only in-frame clones here, not all; method: immunoSEQ multiplex PCR. The profile shows about 190,000 clones, 77% of them singletons. The sequencing sample was made of PBMCs. Every receptor here comes from a woman aged 30 to 39 in good health and CMV-seropositive.

The chain links TRBV6-5 to TRBJ1-2; D remains ambiguous. This CDR3 is 14 amino acids long. Trimming took off 6 bases at V and 4 bases at J, with 15 bases between the two ends. Germline CDR1 is MNHEY and CDR2 is SVGAGI. CDR3: CASRETRPPYGYTF. CDR3 coding DNA: TGTGCCAGCAGAGAGACAAGGCCCCCCTATGGCTACACCTTC.

The rearrangement uses TRBV4-3 and TRBJ2-3; possible D gene TRBD2, 6 bases. CDR1 LGHNA and CDR2 YSLEER come from the germline V gene. Trimming left V 1 base short and J 6 bases short, with 8 bases between. The CDR3 sequence is 13 residues long. This chain's CDR3 is CASSQVLADTQYF. In DNA, the CDR3 is TGCGCCAGCAGCCAAGTTCTAGCGGATACGCAGTATTTT.

Only one count was recorded for this clone. The genes are TRBV28 and TRBJ1-1; D perhaps matches TRBD1 (5 bases). There are 15 residues in the CDR3. From germline, CDR1 is MDHEN and CDR2 SYDVKM. Trimming took off 2 bases at V and 11 bases at J, with 21 bases between the two ends. The CDR3 nucleotides read TGTGCCAGCAGTTTAGTCACGGGGCTAGGAGGGAAGGCTTTCTTT. Encoded protein: CASSLVTGLGGKAFF.

The rearrangement links TRBV15 to TRBJ2-1; 11 bases line up with TRBD1. The germline V gene has CDR1 LNHNV and CDR2 YYDKDF (reference sequence). The CDR3 loop spans 18 amino acids. J was trimmed by 7 bases and V by 3 bases; bases with no gene match: 14. The CDR3 sequence: CATSSRTGGPRPPNEQFF. CDR3 DNA: TGTGCCACCAGCAGCCGGACAGGGGGCCCCCGACCTCCTAATGAGCAGTTCTTC.

This clone was seen a few times. The chain employs TRBV30 and TRBJ1-1; D gene ambiguous. With 1 base removed from V and 4 bases from J, the gap between germline ends came to 10 bases. This CDR3 is built from 13 residues. From germline, CDR1 is GTSNPN and CDR2 SVGIG (reference sequence). The CDR3 protein is CAWSAQATTEAFF. The CDR3 region has the DNA TGTGCCTGGAGTGCCCAGGCGACCACTGAAGCTTTCTTT.

The V gene is TRBV7-9, the J gene TRBJ1-5; the match to TRBD1 covers 7 bases. Losses at the gene ends were 1 base for V and 6 bases for J; bases not matched to a gene: 3. The CDR3 is made up of 14 amino acids. Germline assignment: CDR1 SEHNR and CDR2 FQNEAQ (reference sequence). The chain's CDR3 is CASSLGQGSQPQHF. The CDR3 nucleotides read TGTGCCAGCAGCTTAGGACAGGGTAGTCAGCCCCAGCATTTT.

This clone turned up a few times. This rearrangement joins TRBV7-2 to TRBJ2-7, with a possible D match to TRBD2 (6 bases). There are 13 residues in the CDR3. In germline, CDR1 is SGHTA, CDR2 FQGNSA. Trimming stripped 5 bases from V and 0 bases from J, with 8 bases between. As DNA, the CDR3 is TGTGCCAGCAGCGTGGACTACTCCTACGAGCAGTACTTC. This gives the protein CASSVDYSYEQYF.

The chain employs TRBV19 and TRBJ1-5; the D gene is possibly TRBD1 (6 bases). The CDR3 extends over 16 amino acids. Germline V CDR1 and CDR2: LNHDA, SQIVND (reference sequence). Trimming took 1 base from V and 3 from J, leaving 13 bases between them. The CDR3 loop is CASSIAAGGANQPQHF. In DNA, the CDR3 is TGTGCCAGTAGTATAGCGGCCGGGGGGGCCAATCAGCCCCAGCATTTT.

The chain has TRBV2 and TRBJ1-6; D is unclear. Trimming cost V 5 bases and J 7 bases, with 9 bases left between them. CDR1 is SNHLY, CDR2 FYNNEI, per germline. The CDR3 sequence is 13 residues long. CDR3 amino acids: CASSSRSNSPLHF. CDR3 sequence (DNA): TGTGCCAGCAGTTCCAGGTCCAATTCACCCCTCCACTTT.

The CDR3 protein is CASSLNPVTQYF. The CDR3 DNA reads TGTGCCAGCAGCTTGAATCCCGTAACGCAGTATTTT. The V and J genes are TRBV5-6 and TRBJ2-3; the D is unclear. CDR3 size: 12 residues. Germline CDR1 and CDR2: SGHDT and YYEEEE. Trimming shortened V by 1 base and J by 9 bases, and 9 bases separated the two germline ends.

The J gene is TRBJ1-3, the V gene TRBV7-6; D is possibly TRBD1 (6 bases). The CDR3 is 16 amino acids. Trimming stripped 4 bases from V and 0 bases from J, with 13 bases between. CDR1 is SGHVS and CDR2 is FNYEAQ in the germline V gene. CDR3 region: CASSSTDRSSGNTIYF. In DNA, the CDR3 is TGTGCCAGCAGCTCTACGGACAGAAGCTCTGGAAACACCATATATTTT.

The chain couples TRBV5-1 to TRBJ2-3; 9 nucleotides line up with TRBD1. In germline, CDR1 is SGHRS, CDR2 YFSETQ. The CDR3 has 22 amino acids. V lost 2 bases, J lost 0 bases, and 22 bases stayed unmatched. CDR3 loop: CASSFFPSPGMSGTGSTDTQYF. Written as DNA, the CDR3 is TGCGCCAGCAGCTTTTTTCCTTCTCCGGGCATGAGCGGGACAGGGAGCACAGATACGCAGTATTTT.

The gene calls are TRBV7-9 and TRBJ1-2; D is ambiguous. From germline, CDR1 is SEHNR and CDR2 FQNEAQ (reference sequence). V lost 0 bases to trimming and J lost 4 bases, with 9 bases between them. CDR3 length: 14 residues. DNA for the CDR3: TGTGCCAGCAGCTTAGCGACGGAGGGCTATGGCTACACCTTC. Protein sequence: CASSLATEGYGYTF.

The chain employs TRBV28 and TRBJ1-1, with D maybe TRBD1 (5 bases). Per the germline V gene, CDR1 is MDHEN and CDR2 is SYDVKM. The CDR3 length is 13 residues. V was cut by 5 bases and J by 7 bases, with 14 bases left in between. The CDR3 DNA reads as TGTGCCAGCAGTGCACGGGGGTGGGGTGAAGCTTTCTTT. This gives the protein CASSARGWGEAFF.

J is TRBJ2-3 and V is TRBV5-1, with D maybe TRBD1 (5 bases). The CDR3 contains 14 residues. V dropped 5 bases and J dropped 1 base, with 11 bases sitting between them. CDR1 and CDR2 from the germline V gene are SGHRS and YFSETQ. The CDR3 here is CASSGALGTDTQYF. In nucleotides, the CDR3 is TGCGCCAGCAGTGGGGCGCTCGGCACAGATACGCAGTATTTT.

The V gene is TRBV7-3, the J gene TRBJ2-7; the match to TRBD1 covers 7 bases. The CDR3 is 15 amino acids. J gave up 2 bases and V 5 bases, and 9 bases lay outside the gene matches. From germline, CDR1 is SGHTA and CDR2 FQGTGA. The CDR3 loop reads CASSAYGTAPYEQYF. For the CDR3, the DNA is TGTGCCAGCAGCGCGTACGGGACAGCTCCCTACGAGCAGTACTTC.

V usage is TRBV2 and J usage is TRBJ2-1; D is undetermined. The CDR3 runs 10 residues. The germline gives CDR1 SNHLY, CDR2 FYNNEI. V was cut by 7 bases and J by 6 bases, with 4 bases left in between. The CDR3 DNA is TGTGCCAGCAACGGCAATGAGCAGTTCTTC. Its translation: CASNGNEQFF.

This clone has more than one count but fewer than ten. The CDR3 protein is CASGLDGGNYNEQFF. The CDR3 DNA sequence: TGTGCCAGCGGTCTGGACGGGGGTAACTACAATGAGCAGTTCTTC. This chain links TRBV6-5 with TRBJ2-1, with D possibly being TRBD2 (6 bases). The length of the CDR3 is 15 residues. CDR1 is MNHEY and CDR2 is SVGAGI in the germline V gene. V was trimmed by 8 bases and J by 3 bases, leaving 17 bases between them.

The chain links TRBV7-9 to TRBJ2-3; D is perhaps TRBD1 (6 bases). The CDR3 spans 18 residues. CDR1 is SEHNR, CDR2 FQNEAQ, per germline (reference sequence). V shed 2 bases and J shed 2 bases, with 20 bases lying between them. The CDR3 here is CASSLSLGLGAPTDTQYF. CDR3 sequence (DNA): TGTGCCAGCAGCTTATCCCTAGGCCTGGGGGCCCCCACAGATACGCAGTATTTT.

This chain uses TRBV6-1 with TRBJ1-1, with D perhaps TRBD1 (6 bases). V lost 8 bases to trimming and J lost 6 bases, with 13 bases between them. This CDR3 has 12 residues. Per germline, CDR1 MNHNS and CDR2 SASEGT. The CDR3 nucleotides are TGTGCCAGCTCTAGGGGGATTCCTGAAGCTTTCTTT. Residues: CASSRGIPEAFF.

The genes are TRBV11-2 and TRBJ1-2; 7 positions match TRBD1. CDR3 size: 15 residues. J was trimmed by 8 bases and V by 2 bases; bases with no gene match: 11. Germline V gives CDR1 SGHAT, CDR2 FQNNGV. In DNA, the CDR3 is TGTGCCAGCAGCTTACCGGCACCAGGGGGGTCCGGCTACACCTTC. This encodes CASSLPAPGGSGYTF.